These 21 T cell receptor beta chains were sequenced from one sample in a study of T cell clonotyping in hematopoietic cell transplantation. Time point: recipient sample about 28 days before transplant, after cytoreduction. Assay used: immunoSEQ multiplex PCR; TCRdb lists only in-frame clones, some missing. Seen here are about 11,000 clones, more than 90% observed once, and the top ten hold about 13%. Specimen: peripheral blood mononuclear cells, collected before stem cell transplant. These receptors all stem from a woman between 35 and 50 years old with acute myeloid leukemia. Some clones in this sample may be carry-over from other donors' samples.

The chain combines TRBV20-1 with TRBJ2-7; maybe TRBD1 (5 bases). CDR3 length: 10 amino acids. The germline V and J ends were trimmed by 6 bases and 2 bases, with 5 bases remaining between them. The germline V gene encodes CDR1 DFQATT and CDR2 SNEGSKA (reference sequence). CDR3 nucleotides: TGCAGTGCGGGGCCCTACGAGCAGTACTTC. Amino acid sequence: CSAGPYEQYF.

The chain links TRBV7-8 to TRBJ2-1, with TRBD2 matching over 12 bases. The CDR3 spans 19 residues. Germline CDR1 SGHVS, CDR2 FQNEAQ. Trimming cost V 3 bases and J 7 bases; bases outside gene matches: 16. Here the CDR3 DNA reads TGTGCCAGCAGCTTGAGCTTGTGGACTAGCGGGACGTCCAGGAATGAGCAGTTCTTC. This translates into CASSLSLWTSGTSRNEQFF.

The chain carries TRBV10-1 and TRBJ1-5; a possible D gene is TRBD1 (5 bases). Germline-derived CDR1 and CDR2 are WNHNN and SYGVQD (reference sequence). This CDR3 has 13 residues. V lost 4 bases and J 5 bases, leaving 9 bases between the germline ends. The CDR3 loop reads CASSVGGDQPQHF. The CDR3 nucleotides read TGCGCCAGCAGTGTTGGGGGGGATCAGCCCCAGCATTTT.

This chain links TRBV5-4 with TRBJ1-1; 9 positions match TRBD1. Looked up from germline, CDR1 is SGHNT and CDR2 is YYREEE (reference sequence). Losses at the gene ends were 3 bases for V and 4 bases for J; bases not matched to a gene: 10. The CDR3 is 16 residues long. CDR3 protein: CASSSQQGAGFTEAFF. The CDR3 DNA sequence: TGTGCCAGCAGCTCGCAACAGGGGGCGGGTTTCACTGAAGCTTTCTTT.

CDR3 amino acids: CASSLGSSSGRGEQYF. The CDR3 nucleotides read TGTGCCAGCAGCTTAGGCTCCAGTAGCGGGAGGGGCGAGCAGTACTTC. V is TRBV11-1 and J is TRBJ2-7; TRBD2 matches 11 bases. After removal of 1 base from V and 6 bases from J, the junction contained 8 bases not matched to a gene. Germline V gene sequence: CDR1 SGHAT, CDR2 FQDESV (reference sequence). This CDR3 is built from 16 residues.

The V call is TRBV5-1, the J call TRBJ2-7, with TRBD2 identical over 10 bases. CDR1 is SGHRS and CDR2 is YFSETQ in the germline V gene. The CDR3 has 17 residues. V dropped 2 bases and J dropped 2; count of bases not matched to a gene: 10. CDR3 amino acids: CASSLWLAGAFAYEQYF. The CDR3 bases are TGCGCCAGCAGCTTATGGCTAGCGGGAGCTTTCGCCTACGAGCAGTACTTC. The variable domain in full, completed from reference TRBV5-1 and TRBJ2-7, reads KAGVTQTPRYLIKTRGQQVTLSCSPISGHRSVSWYQQTPGQGLQFLFEYFSETQRNKGNFPGRFSGRQFSNSRSEMNVSTLELGDSALYLCASSLWLAGAFAYEQYFGPGTRLTVT.

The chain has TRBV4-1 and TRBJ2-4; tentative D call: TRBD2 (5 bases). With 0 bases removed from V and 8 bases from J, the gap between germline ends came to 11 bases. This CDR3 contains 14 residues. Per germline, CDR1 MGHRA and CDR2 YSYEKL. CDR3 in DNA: TGCGCCAGCAGCCAAGAGCGGGTCGGGGACATTCAGTACTTC. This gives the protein CASSQERVGDIQYF.

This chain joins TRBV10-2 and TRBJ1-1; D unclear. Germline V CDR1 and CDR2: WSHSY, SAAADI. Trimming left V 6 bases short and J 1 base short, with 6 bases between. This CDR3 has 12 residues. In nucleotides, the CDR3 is TGCGCCAGCAGATCTACGAACACTGAAGCTTTCTTT. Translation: CASRSTNTEAFF.

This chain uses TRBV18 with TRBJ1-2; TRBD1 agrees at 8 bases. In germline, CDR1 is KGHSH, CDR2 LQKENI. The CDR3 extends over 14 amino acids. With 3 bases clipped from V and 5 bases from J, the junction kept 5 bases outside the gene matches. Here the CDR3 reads CASSPGQASYGYTF. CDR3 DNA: TGTGCCAGCTCACCGGGACAGGCTTCGTATGGCTACACCTTC.

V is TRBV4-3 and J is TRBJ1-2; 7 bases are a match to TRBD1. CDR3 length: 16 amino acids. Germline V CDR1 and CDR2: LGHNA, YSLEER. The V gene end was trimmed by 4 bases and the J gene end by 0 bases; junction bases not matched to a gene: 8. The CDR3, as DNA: TGCGCCAGCAGCCGATCCCGGACAGGAGCTAACTATGGCTACACCTTC. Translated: CASSRSRTGANYGYTF.

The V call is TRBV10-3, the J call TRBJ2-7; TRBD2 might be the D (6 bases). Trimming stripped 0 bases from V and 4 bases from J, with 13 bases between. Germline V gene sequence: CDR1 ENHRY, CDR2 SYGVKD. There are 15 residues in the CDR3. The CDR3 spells CAISESGRFAYEQYF. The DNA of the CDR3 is TGTGCCATCAGTGAGTCAGGGAGGTTCGCTTACGAGCAGTACTTC.

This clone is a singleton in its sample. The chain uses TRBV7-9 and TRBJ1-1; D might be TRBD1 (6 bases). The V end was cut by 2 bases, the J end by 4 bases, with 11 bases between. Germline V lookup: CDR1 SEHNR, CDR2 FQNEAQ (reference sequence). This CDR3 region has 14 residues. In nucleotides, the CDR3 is TGTGCCAGCAGCTTAAAGGGGGGTGGCACTGAAGCTTTCTTT. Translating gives CASSLKGGGTEAFF.

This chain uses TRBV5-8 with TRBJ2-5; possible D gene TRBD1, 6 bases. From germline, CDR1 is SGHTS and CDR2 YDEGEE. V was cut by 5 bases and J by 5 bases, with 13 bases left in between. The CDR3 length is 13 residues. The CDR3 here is CASRSTGSETQYF. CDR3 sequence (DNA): TGTGCCAGCAGATCCACAGGGAGTGAGACCCAGTACTTC.

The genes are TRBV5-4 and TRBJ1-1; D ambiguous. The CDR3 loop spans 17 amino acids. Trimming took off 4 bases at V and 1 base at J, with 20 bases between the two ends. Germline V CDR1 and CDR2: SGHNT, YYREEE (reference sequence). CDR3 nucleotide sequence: TGTGCCAGCAGCCCGAGACGAGGGAGAGCTACGAACACTGAAGCTTTCTTT. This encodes CASSPRRGRATNTEAFF.

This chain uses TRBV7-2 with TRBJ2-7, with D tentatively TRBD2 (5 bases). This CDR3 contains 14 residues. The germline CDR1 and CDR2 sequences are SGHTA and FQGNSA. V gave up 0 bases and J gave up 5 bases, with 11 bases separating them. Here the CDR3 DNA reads TGTGCCAGCAGCTTAGCTAGGACTTTAAACGAGCAGTACTTC. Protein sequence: CASSLARTLNEQYF. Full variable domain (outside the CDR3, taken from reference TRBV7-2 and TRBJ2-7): GAGVSQSPSNKVTEKGKDVELRCDPISGHTALYWYRQSLGQGLEFLIYFQGNSAPDKSGLPSDRFSAERTGGSVSTLTIQRTQQEDSAVYLCASSLARTLNEQYFGPGTRLTVT.

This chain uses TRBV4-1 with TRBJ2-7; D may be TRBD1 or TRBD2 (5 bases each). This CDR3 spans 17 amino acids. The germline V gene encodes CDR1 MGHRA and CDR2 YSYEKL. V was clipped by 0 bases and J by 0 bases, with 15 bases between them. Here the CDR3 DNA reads TGCGCCAGCAGCCAAGATAGAGGGGCACCCTACTCCTACGAGCAGTACTTC. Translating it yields CASSQDRGAPYSYEQYF.

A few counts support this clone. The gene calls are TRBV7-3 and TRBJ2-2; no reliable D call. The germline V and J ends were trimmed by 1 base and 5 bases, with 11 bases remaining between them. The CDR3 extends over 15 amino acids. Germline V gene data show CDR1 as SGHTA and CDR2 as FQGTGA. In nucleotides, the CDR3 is TGTGCCAGCAGCTTAAGTGGGATAGGGACCGGGGAGCTGTTTTTT. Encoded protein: CASSLSGIGTGELFF.

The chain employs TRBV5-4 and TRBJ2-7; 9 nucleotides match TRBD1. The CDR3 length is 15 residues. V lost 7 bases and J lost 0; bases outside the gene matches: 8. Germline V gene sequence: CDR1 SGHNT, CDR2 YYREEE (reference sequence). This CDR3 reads CASGPGQGPSYEQYF. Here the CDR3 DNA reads TGTGCCAGCGGACCGGGACAGGGCCCCTCCTACGAGCAGTACTTC.

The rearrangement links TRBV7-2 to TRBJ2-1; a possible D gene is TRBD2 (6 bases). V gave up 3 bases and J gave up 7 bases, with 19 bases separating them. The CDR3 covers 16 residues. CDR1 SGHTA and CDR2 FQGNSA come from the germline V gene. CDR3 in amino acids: CASSLQSLEGTNEQFF. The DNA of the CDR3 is TGTGCCAGCAGCTTGCAGTCCCTGGAGGGCACGAATGAGCAGTTCTTC.

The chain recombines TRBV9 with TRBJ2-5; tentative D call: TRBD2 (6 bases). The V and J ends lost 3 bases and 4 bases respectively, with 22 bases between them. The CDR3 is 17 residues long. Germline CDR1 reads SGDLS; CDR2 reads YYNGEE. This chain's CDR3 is CASSAAWDSSARETQYF. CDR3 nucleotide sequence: TGTGCCAGCAGCGCCGCTTGGGACTCCTCCGCCCGAGAGACCCAGTACTTC.

The CDR3 bases are TGTGCCAGCAGCGGTCGTTTGAGAGGCTCCGGTAATGAGCAGTTCTTC. It encodes CASSGRLRGSGNEQFF. This chain links TRBV5-4 with TRBJ2-1; no definite D call. The CDR3 is made up of 16 amino acids. Trimming removed 4 bases from V and 7 bases from J, with 21 bases in between. Germline-derived CDR1 and CDR2 are SGHNT and YYREEE (reference sequence).